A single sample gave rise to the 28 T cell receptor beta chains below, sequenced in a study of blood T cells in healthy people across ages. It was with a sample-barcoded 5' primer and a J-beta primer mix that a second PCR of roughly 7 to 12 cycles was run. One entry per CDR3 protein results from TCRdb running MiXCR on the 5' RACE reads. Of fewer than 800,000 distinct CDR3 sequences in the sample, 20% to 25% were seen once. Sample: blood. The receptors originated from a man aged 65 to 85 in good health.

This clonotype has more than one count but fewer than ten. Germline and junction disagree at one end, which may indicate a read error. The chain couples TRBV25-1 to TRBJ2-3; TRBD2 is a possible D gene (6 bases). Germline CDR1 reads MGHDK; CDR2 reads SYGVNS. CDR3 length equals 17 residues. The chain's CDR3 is CASSGLSGTGGTDTQYF. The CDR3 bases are TGTGCCAGCAGTGGCCTGTCCGGGACTGGAGGCACAGATACGCAATATTTT.

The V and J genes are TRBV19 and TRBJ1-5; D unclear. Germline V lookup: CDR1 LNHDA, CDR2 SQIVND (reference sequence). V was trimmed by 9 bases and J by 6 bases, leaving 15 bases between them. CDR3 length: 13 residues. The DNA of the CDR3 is TGTGCCAGCGGCGAGGGCCGGGCTCAGCCCCAGCATTTT. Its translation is CASGEGRAQPQHF.

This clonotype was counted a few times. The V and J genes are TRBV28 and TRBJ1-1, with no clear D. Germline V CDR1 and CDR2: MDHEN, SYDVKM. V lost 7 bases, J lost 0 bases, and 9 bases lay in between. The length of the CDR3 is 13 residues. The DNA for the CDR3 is TGTGCCAGCACCTCCGAGGTGAACACTGAAGCTTTCTTT. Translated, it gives CASTSEVNTEAFF.

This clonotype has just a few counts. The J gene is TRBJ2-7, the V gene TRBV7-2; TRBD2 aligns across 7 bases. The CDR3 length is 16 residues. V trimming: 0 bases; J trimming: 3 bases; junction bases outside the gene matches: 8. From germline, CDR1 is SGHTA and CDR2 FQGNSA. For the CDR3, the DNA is TGTGCCAGCAGCTTAGCCTATTCTGGCGGGAGCTACGAGCAGTACTTC. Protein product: CASSLAYSGGSYEQYF. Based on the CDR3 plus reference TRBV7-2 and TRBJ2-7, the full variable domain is GAGVSQSPSNKVTEKGKDVELRCDPISGHTALYWYRQSLGQGLEFLIYFQGNSAPDKSGLPSDRFSAERTGGSVSTLTIQRTQQEDSAVYLCASSLAYSGGSYEQYFGPGTRLTVT.

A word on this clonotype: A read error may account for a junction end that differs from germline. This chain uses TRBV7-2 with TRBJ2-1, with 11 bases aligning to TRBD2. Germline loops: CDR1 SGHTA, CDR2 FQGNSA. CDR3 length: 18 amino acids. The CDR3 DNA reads TGTGCCAGCAGCTTAGCCCCCATGACTAGCGGGGTCAACAATGAGCAGTTCTTT. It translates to CASSLAPMTSGVNNEQFF.

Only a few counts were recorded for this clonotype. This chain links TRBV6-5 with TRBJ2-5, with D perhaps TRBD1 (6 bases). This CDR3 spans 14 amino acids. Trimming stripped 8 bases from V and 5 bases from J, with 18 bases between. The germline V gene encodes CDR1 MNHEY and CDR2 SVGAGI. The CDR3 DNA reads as TGTGCCAGCTCGTGGGGGCGGGTCGGGGAGACCCAGTACTTC. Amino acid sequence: CASSWGRVGETQYF.

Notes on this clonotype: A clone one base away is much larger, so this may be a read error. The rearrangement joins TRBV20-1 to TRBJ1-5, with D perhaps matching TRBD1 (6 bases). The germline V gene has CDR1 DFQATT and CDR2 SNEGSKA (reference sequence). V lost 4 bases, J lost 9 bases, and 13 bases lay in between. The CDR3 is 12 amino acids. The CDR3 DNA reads TGCAGTGCTACACCAGGGGCTCGGCCCCAGCATTTT. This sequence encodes CSATPGARPQHF.

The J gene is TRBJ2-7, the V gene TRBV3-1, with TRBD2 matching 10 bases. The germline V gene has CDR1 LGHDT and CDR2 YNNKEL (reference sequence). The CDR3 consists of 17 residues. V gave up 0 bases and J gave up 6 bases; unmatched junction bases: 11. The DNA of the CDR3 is TGTGCCAGCAGCCAAGAGTGGGAGAATAGCGGGAGGATCGAGCAGTACTTC. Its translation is CASSQEWENSGRIEQYF.

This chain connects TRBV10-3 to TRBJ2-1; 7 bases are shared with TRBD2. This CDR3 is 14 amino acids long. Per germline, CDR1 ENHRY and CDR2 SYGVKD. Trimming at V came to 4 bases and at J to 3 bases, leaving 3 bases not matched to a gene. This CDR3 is CAISAAGVYNEQFF. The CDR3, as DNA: TGTGCCATCAGTGCGGCGGGAGTCTACAATGAGCAGTTCTTC.

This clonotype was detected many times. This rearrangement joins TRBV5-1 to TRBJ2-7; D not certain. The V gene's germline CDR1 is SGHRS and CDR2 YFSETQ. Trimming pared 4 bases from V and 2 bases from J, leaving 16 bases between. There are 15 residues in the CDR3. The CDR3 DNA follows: TGCGCCAGCAGCGGAAACTCTGTGGGAACCTACGAGCAGTACTTC. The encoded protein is CASSGNSVGTYEQYF.

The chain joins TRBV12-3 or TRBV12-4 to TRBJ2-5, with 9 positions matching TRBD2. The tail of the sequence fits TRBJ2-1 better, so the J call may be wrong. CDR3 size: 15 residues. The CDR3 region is CASSLGGLAINEQFF. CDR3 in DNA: TGTGCCAGCAGTTTAGGGGGACTAGCTATAAATGAGCAGTTCTTC.

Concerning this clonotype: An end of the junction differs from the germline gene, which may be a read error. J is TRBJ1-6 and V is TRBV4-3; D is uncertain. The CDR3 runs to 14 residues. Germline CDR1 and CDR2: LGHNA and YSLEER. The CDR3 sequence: CASSQADYTSPLHF. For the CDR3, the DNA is TGCGCCAGCAGCCAAGCAGACTATACTTCACCCCTCCACTTT.

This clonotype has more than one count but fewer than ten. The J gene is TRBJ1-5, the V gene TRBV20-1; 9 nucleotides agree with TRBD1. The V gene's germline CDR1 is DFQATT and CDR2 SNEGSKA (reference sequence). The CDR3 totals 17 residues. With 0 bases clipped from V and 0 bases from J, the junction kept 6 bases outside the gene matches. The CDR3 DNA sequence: TGCAGTGCTAGAGATATGGGACAGGGCGCTAGCAATCAGCCCCAGCATTTT. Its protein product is CSARDMGQGASNQPQHF.

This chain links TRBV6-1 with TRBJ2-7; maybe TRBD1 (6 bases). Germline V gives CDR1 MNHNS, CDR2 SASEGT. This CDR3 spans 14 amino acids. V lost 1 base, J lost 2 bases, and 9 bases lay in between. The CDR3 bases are TGTGCCAGCAGTGAAGGACAGGCCCCCTACGAGCAGTACTTC. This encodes CASSEGQAPYEQYF.

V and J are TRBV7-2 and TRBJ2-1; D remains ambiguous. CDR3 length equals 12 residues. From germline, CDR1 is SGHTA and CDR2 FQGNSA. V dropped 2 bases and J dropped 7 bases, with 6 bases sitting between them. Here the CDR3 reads CASSLWVNEQFF. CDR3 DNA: TGTGCCAGCAGCTTATGGGTAAATGAGCAGTTCTTC. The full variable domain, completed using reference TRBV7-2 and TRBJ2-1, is GAGVSQSPSNKVTEKGKDVELRCDPISGHTALYWYRQSLGQGLEFLIYFQGNSAPDKSGLPSDRFSAERTGGSVSTLTIQRTQQEDSAVYLCASSLWVNEQFFGPGTRLTVL.

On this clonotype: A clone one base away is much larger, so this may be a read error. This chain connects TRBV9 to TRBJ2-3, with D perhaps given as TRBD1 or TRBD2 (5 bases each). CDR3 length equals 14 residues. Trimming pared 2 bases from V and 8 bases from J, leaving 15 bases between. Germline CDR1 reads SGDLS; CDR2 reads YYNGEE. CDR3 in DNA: TGTGCCAGCAGCGTCGGGTGGGGGTCAGGTACGCAGTATTTT. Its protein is CASSVGWGSGTQYF.

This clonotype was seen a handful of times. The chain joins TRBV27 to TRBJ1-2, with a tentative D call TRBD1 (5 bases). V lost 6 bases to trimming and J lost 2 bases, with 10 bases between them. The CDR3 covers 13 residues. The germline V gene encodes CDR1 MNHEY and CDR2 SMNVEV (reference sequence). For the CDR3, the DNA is TGTGCCAGCAGAACGCCAGGGAACTATGGCTACACCTTC. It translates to CASRTPGNYGYTF.

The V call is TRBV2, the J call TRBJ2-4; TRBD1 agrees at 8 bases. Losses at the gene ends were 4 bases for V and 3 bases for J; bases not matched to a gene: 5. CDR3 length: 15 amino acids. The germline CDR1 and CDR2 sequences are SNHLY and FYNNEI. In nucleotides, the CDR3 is TGTGCCAGCAGTGTCCAGGGGGCCGACAAAAACATTCAGTACTTC. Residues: CASSVQGADKNIQYF. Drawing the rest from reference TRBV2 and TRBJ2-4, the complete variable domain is EPEVTQTPSHQVTQMGQEVILRCVPISNHLYFYWYRQILGQKVEFLVSFYNNEISEKSEIFDDQFSVERPDGSNFTLKIRSTKLEDSAMYFCASSVQGADKNIQYFGAGTRLSVL.

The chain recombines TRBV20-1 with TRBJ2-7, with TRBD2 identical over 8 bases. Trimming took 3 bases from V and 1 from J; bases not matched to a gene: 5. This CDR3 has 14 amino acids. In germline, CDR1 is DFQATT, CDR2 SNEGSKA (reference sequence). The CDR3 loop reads CSARGPGGSYEQYF. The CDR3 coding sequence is TGCAGTGCTAGGGGTCCGGGAGGGTCCTACGAGCAGTACTTC.

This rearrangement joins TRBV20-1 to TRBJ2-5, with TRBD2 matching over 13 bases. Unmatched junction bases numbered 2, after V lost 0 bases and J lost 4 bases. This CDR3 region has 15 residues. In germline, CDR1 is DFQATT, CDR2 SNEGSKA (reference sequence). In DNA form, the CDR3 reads TGCAGTGCTAGAGATACTAGCGGGAGGGGAGAGACCCAGTACTTC. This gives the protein CSARDTSGRGETQYF.

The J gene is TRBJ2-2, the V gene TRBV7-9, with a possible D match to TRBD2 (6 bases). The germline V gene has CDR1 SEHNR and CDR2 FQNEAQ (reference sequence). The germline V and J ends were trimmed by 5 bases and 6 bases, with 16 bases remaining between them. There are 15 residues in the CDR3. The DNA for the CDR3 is TGTGCCAGCAGCCTAAGCGGGCCGGCACCCGGGGAGCTGTTTTTT. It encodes CASSLSGPAPGELFF.

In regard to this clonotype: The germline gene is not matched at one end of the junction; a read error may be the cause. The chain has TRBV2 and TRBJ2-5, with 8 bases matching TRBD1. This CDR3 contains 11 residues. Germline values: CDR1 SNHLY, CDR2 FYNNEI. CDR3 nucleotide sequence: TGTGCCAGCAGTGATGGACAGGGAGAAGTCTTC. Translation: CASSDGQGEVF.

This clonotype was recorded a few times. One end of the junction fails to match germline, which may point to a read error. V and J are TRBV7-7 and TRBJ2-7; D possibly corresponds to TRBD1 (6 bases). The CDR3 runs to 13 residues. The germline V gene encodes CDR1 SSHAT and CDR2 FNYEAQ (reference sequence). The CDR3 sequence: CASSLNPGDQQYF. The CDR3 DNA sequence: TGTGCTAGCAGCTTAAACCCAGGGGATCAGCAGTACTTC.

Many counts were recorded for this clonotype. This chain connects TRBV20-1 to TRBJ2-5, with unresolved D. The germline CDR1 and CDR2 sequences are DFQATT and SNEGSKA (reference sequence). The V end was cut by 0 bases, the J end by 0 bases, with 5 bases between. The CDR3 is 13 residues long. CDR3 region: CSAREVNQETQYF. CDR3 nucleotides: TGCAGTGCTAGAGAGGTCAACCAAGAGACCCAGTACTTC.

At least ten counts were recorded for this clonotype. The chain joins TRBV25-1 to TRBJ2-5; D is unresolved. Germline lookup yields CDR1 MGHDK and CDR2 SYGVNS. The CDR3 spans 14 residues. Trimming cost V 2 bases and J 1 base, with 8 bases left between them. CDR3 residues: CASSEPVLQETQYF. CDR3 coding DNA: TGTGCCAGCAGTGAACCCGTCCTCCAAGAGACCCAGTACTTC.

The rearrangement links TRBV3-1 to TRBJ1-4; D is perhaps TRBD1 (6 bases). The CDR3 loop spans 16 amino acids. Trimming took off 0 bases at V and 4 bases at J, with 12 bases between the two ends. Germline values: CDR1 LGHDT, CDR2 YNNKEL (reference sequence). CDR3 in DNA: TGTGCCAGCAGCCAAGAACTTTGGACAGTTAATGAAAAACTGTTTTTT. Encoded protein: CASSQELWTVNEKLFF.

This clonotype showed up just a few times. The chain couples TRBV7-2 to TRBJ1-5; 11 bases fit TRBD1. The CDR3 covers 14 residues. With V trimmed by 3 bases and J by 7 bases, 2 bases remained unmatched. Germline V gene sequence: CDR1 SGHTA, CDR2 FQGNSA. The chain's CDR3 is CASSFGTGGQPQHF. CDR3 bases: TGTGCCAGCAGCTTCGGGACAGGGGGACAGCCCCAGCATTTT.

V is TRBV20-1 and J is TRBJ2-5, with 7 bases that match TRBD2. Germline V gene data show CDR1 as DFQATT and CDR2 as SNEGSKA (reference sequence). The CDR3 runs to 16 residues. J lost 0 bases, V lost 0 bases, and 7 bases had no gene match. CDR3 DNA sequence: TGCAGTGCTAGAGATCTTGGGGGGGGACACCAAGAGACCCAGTACTTC. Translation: CSARDLGGGHQETQYF.